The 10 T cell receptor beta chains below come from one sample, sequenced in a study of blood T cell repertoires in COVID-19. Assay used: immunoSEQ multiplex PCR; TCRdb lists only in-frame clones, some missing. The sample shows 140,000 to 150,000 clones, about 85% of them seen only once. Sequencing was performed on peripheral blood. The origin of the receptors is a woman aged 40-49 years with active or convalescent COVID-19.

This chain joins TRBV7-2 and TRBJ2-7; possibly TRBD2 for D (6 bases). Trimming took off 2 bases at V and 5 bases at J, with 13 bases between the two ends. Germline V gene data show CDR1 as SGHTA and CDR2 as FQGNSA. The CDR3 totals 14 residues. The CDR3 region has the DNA TGTGCCAGCAGCTTAATGGGCAGGGAGGACGAGCAGTACTTC. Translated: CASSLMGREDEQYF.

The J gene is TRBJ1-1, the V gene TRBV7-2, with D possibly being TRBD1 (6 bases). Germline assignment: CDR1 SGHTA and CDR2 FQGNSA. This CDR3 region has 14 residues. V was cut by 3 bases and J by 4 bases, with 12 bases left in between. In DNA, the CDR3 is TGTGCCAGCAGCTTCCGACGGGGGGCCACTGAAGCTTTCTTT. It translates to CASSFRRGATEAFF.

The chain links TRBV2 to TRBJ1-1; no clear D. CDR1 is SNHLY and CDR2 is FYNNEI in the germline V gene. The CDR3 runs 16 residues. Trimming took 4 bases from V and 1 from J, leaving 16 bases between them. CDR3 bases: TGTGCCAGCAGTGCAATCCGAGTACAGCCGAACACTGAAGCTTTCTTT. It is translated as CASSAIRVQPNTEAFF.

CDR3 loop: CASSPIQGASTGELFF. For the CDR3, the DNA is TGTGCCAGCAGCCCCATCCAGGGGGCGAGCACCGGGGAGCTGTTTTTT. The chain employs TRBV9 and TRBJ2-2; 8 nucleotides align to TRBD1. Germline V gene lookup returns CDR1 SGDLS and CDR2 YYNGEE. V was clipped by 4 bases and J by 4 bases; unmatched bases: 9. The CDR3 sequence is 16 residues long.

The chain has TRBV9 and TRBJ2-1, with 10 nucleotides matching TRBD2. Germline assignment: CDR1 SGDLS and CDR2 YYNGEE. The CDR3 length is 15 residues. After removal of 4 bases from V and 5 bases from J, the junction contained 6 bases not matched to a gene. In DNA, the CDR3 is TGTGCCAGCAGCCCAGGGGGACTAGCGCACAATGAGCAGTTCTTC. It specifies CASSPGGLAHNEQFF. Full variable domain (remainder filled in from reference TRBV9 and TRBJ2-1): DSGVTQTPKHLITATGQRVTLRCSPRSGDLSVYWYQQSLDQGLQFLIQYYNGEERAKGNILERFSAQQFPDLHSELNLSSLELGDSALYFCASSPGGLAHNEQFFGPGTRLTVL.

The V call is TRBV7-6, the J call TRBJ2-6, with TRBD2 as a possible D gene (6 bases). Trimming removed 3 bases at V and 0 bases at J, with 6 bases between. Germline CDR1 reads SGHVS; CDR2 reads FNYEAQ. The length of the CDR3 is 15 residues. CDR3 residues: CASSLGGSGANVLTF. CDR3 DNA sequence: TGTGCCAGCAGCTTGGGAGGCTCTGGGGCCAACGTCCTGACTTTC. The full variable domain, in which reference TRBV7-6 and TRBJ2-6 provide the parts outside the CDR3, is GAGVSQSPRYKVTKRGQDVALRCDPISGHVSLYWYRQALGQGPEFLTYFNYEAQQDKSGLPNDRFSAERPEGSISTLTIQRTEQRDSAMYRCASSLGGSGANVLTFGAGSRLTVL.

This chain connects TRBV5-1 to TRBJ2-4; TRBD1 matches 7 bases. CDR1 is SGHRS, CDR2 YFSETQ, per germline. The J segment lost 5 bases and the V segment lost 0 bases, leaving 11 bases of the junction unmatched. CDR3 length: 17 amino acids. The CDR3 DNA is TGCGCCAGCAGCTTGGCCCCGACAGGGACCCCCGAAAACATTCAGTACTTC. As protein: CASSLAPTGTPENIQYF. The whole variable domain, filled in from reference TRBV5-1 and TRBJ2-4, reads KAGVTQTPRYLIKTRGQQVTLSCSPISGHRSVSWYQQTPGQGLQFLFEYFSETQRNKGNFPGRFSGRQFSNSRSEMNVSTLELGDSALYLCASSLAPTGTPENIQYFGAGTRLSVL.

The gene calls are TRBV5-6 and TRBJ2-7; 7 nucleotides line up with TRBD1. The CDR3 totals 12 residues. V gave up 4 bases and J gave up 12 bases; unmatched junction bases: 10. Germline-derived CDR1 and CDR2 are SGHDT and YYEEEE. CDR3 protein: CASSALDRPPYF. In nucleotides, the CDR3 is TGTGCCAGCAGCGCGTTGGACAGGCCTCCGTACTTC.

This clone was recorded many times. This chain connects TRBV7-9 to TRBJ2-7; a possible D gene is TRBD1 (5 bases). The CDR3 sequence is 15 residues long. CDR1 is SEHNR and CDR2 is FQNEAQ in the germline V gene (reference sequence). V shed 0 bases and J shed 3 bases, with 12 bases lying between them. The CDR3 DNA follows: TGTGCCAGCAGCTTAGCGCAGGGCAGCTACTACGAGCAGTACTTC. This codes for CASSLAQGSYYEQYF.

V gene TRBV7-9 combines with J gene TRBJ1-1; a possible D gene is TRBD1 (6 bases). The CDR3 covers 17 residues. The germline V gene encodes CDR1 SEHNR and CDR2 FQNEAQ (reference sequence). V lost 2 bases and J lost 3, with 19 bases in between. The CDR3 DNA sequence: TGTGCCAGCAGCTTACCATACAGGGCGGATCGGGACACTGAAGCTTTCTTT. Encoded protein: CASSLPYRADRDTEAFF. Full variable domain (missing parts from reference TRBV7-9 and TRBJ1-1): DTGVSQNPRHKITKRGQNVTFRCDPISEHNRLYWYRQTLGQGPEFLTYFQNEAQLEKSRLLSDRFSAERPKGSFSTLEIQRTEQGDSAMYLCASSLPYRADRDTEAFFGQGTRLTVV.